This T cell receptor (beta chain) is drawn from a study of blood T cells in healthy people across ages. Whole-study results and caveats: Unsorted PBMCs blocked a conclusive comparison of naive and antigen-experienced cells.

A second about 7 to 12 cycle PCR used barcoded and J-beta primers. TCRdb called the 5' RACE reads again in MiXCR, with one record for every CDR3 protein. The table has about 1.6 million distinct CDR3 sequences, almost 35% seen once. The CDR3 runs 13 residues. The germline V gene encodes CDR1 LGHNA and CDR2 YNFKEQ. V trimming: 4 bases; J trimming: 7 bases; junction bases outside the gene matches: 6. This clonotype has only a few counts. Its antigen is currently unknown. The sequence was obtained from a woman in her thirties in good health. The sample consisted of blood. This chain uses TRBV4-2 with TRBJ1-2; TRBD1 matches at 7 bases. In DNA form, the CDR3 reads TGTGCCAGCAGCCCAGAGACAGGGCTTGGCTACACCTTC. It is translated as CASSPETGLGYTF.